Listed here are 17 T cell receptor beta chains from one sample, sequenced in a study of cytomegalovirus exposure and HLA in healthy donors. Both 60 Vbeta primers and 13 Jbeta primers went into the PCR. Method: immunoSEQ multiplex PCR; TCRdb's copy keeps in-frame clones and lacks some. The repertoire holds some 130,000 clones, with 60% to 80% as singletons. The sample consisted of PBMCs. Receptors originate from a woman aged 60-70 years in good health and CMV-seropositive.

The chain carries TRBV6-5 and TRBJ2-5; 7 positions agree with TRBD2. The J call may not be correct, given that the DNA end is closer to TRBJ2-7. The CDR3 length is 15 residues. Germline CDR1 reads MNHEY; CDR2 reads SVGAGI. CDR3 coding DNA: TGTGCCAGCAGTTACTTCCCGGGGGGTCTATACGAGCAGTACTTC. This gives the protein CASSYFPGGLYEQYF.

The chain carries TRBV6-1 and TRBJ2-7; TRBD1 might be the D (5 bases). Germline V gives CDR1 MNHNS, CDR2 SASEGT. With 0 bases removed from V and 5 bases from J, the gap between germline ends came to 8 bases. There are 13 residues in the CDR3. The DNA for the CDR3 is TGTGCCAGCAGTGAAGCGGGGCCCAACGAGCAGTACTTC. This sequence encodes CASSEAGPNEQYF.

The genes are TRBV25-1 and TRBJ2-1, with 8 bases identical to TRBD1. The germline CDR1 and CDR2 sequences are MGHDK and SYGVNS. V was clipped by 2 bases and J by 4 bases; unmatched bases: 13. The CDR3 sequence is 18 residues long. This chain's CDR3 is CASSETIGQGLGYNEQFF. The DNA for the CDR3 is TGTGCCAGCAGTGAAACTATCGGACAGGGCTTAGGTTACAATGAGCAGTTCTTC.

The gene calls are TRBV5-8 and TRBJ1-2, with 7 bases matching TRBD1. This CDR3 is 14 amino acids long. V dropped 4 bases and J dropped 3; count of bases not matched to a gene: 6. The germline V gene has CDR1 SGHTS and CDR2 YDEGEE. CDR3 DNA: TGTGCCAGCAGCCCTAGAGACAGGGACTATGGCTACACCTTC. Translated, it gives CASSPRDRDYGYTF.

The sample holds one count of this clone. At one end, the junction sequence differs from germline, possibly due to a read error. Different DNA sequences within this sample yield the same CDR3. The chain uses TRBV7-2 and TRBJ1-6, with 8 bases lining up with TRBD1. Germline lookup yields CDR1 SGHTA and CDR2 FQGNSA. CDR3 length: 17 amino acids. CDR3 in amino acids: CASSARQGSSYNSPLHF. DNA of the CDR3: TGTGCCAGCAGCGCCCGACAGGGGAGCTCCTATAATTCCCCCCTCCACTTT. The whole variable domain, filled in from reference TRBV7-2 and TRBJ1-6, reads GAGVSQSPSNKVTEKGKDVELRCDPISGHTALYWYRQSLGQGLEFLIYFQGNSAPDKSGLPSDRFSAERTGGSVSTLTIQRTQQEDSAVYLCASSARQGSSYNSPLHFGNGTRLTVT.

The genes are TRBV6-6 and TRBJ2-1; 9 nucleotides match TRBD2. The trim removed 6 bases at V and 9 bases at J, leaving 9 bases unmatched. The CDR3 is made up of 14 amino acids. The germline V gene has CDR1 MNHNY and CDR2 SVGAGI (reference sequence). CDR3: CASRGGGARGEQFF. CDR3 bases: TGTGCCAGCAGAGGCGGGGGGGCCCGTGGTGAGCAGTTCTTC.

This clone was observed a few times. This CDR3 reads CATNSGGLNEQFF. In DNA, the CDR3 is TGTGCCACCAATAGCGGGGGTCTCAATGAGCAGTTCTTC. The chain recombines TRBV2 with TRBJ2-1, with 9 bases fitting TRBD2. With 10 bases clipped from V and 6 bases from J, the junction kept 7 bases outside the gene matches. CDR3 size: 13 residues. Germline values: CDR1 SNHLY, CDR2 FYNNEI.

This clone appeared once. The rearrangement joins TRBV11-2 to TRBJ1-4, with 7 nucleotides matching TRBD1. The CDR3 is 15 residues long. Losses at the gene ends were 5 bases for V and 4 bases for J; bases not matched to a gene: 7. Germline lookup yields CDR1 SGHAT and CDR2 FQNNGV. CDR3 residues: CASSPGQVNNEKLFF. The CDR3 region has the DNA TGTGCCAGCAGCCCCGGACAGGTTAATAATGAAAAACTGTTTTTT.

The V call is TRBV10-3, the J call TRBJ2-3; TRBD2 matches at 7 bases. V lost 3 bases and J lost 2; bases outside the gene matches: 2. This CDR3 comprises 14 residues. Germline V lookup: CDR1 ENHRY, CDR2 SYGVKD. CDR3 DNA: TGTGCCATCAGTGACCGGGGGGTCACAGATACGCAGTATTTT. It yields the protein CAISDRGVTDTQYF.

This clone occurred once. The rearrangement joins TRBV5-1 to TRBJ1-1; D perhaps matches TRBD1 (5 bases). The CDR3 length is 16 residues. V shed 2 bases and J shed 2 bases, with 16 bases lying between them. Per the germline V gene, CDR1 is SGHRS and CDR2 is YFSETQ. The CDR3 protein is CASSFPGGRENTEAFF. In DNA, the CDR3 is TGCGCCAGCAGCTTCCCTGGGGGGAGAGAAAACACTGAAGCTTTCTTT.

The chain couples TRBV2 to TRBJ1-6; 8 bases map to TRBD1. The CDR3 loop spans 15 amino acids. Germline lookup yields CDR1 SNHLY and CDR2 FYNNEI. V lost 10 bases, J lost 5 bases, and 10 bases stayed unmatched. In nucleotides, the CDR3 is TGTGCCACCCGGGCCTCGACAGGGGATAATTCACCCCTCCACTTT. Translating gives CATRASTGDNSPLHF.

The chain carries TRBV28 and TRBJ1-4; 8 bases match TRBD1. Germline V lookup: CDR1 MDHEN, CDR2 SYDVKM. The CDR3 is 15 amino acids. Losses at the gene ends were 5 bases for V and 3 bases for J; bases not matched to a gene: 5. The DNA for the CDR3 is TGTGCCAGCAGTCCAGACAGGGGACCTAATGAAAAACTGTTTTTT. Its translation: CASSPDRGPNEKLFF.

The chain uses TRBV29-1 and TRBJ2-5; maybe TRBD1 (6 bases). CDR1 and CDR2 (germline): SQVTM, ANQGSEA. The CDR3 has 12 amino acids. V lost 6 bases and J 2 bases, leaving 10 bases between the germline ends. DNA of the CDR3: TGCAGCGTCGCGGACAGTCAAGAGACCCAGTACTTC. Translation: CSVADSQETQYF. The full variable domain, rest sourced from reference TRBV29-1 and TRBJ2-5, is SAVISQKPSRDICQRGTSLTIQCQVDSQVTMMFWYRQQPGQSLTLIATANQGSEATYESGFVIDKFPISRPNLTFSTLTVSNMSPEDSSIYLCSVADSQETQYFGPGTRLLVL.

The chain employs TRBV2 and TRBJ1-2; 7 nucleotides line up with TRBD1. CDR1 and CDR2 from the germline V gene are SNHLY and FYNNEI. CDR3 length: 13 residues. J gave up 8 bases and V 1 base, and 4 bases lay outside the gene matches. The CDR3 region has the DNA TGTGCCAGCAGTGAAGAGGGGGCTATCGGCTACACCTTC. Protein sequence: CASSEEGAIGYTF.

This clone was recorded once. Other nucleotide sequences in the sample specify the same CDR3. The chain links TRBV6-5 to TRBJ1-3; D may be TRBD1 (6 bases). The germline gives CDR1 MNHEY, CDR2 SVGAGI. The germline V and J ends were trimmed by 2 bases and 4 bases, with 9 bases remaining between them. This CDR3 contains 14 residues. Here the CDR3 reads CASSYGGSGNTIYF. CDR3 nucleotide sequence: TGTGCCAGCAGTTACGGGGGCTCCGGAAACACCATATATTTT.

This chain links TRBV5-1 with TRBJ2-1; 7 bases are a match to TRBD1. Trimming removed 4 bases from V and 0 bases from J; junction bases left unmatched: 4. CDR1 and CDR2 from the germline V gene are SGHRS and YFSETQ. The CDR3 sequence is 15 residues long. CDR3: CASSDRVSSYNEQFF. The CDR3 bases are TGCGCCAGCAGCGACAGGGTGAGCTCCTACAATGAGCAGTTCTTC.

The rearrangement links TRBV7-3 to TRBJ1-1; D is perhaps TRBD1 (5 bases). Looked up from germline, CDR1 is SGHTA and CDR2 is FQGTGA. CDR3 length: 17 amino acids. Trimming removed 1 base from V and 1 base from J, with 16 bases in between. The CDR3 DNA reads TGTGCCAGCAGCTTAAACGGGGGTCTGGGGAAGAACACTGAAGCTTTCTTT. This codes for CASSLNGGLGKNTEAFF.